The present TCR beta chain was sequenced within a study of blood T cell repertoires in COVID-19. CDR3 size: 14 residues. Trimming removed 2 bases from V and 13 bases from J, with 18 bases in between. CDR1 is MNHEY and CDR2 is SMNVEV in the germline V gene (reference sequence). TCRdb's copy holds only in-frame clones and misses some; the assay was immunoSEQ multiplex PCR. The table includes over 250,000 clones, roughly 85% detected once. Source material: peripheral blood. This chain connects TRBV27 to TRBJ1-5; tentative D call: TRBD1 (6 bases). This clonotype was sampled from a man between 50 and 59 years old with active or convalescent COVID-19. The CDR3 loop is CASSLKAGGHLQHF. In nucleotides, the CDR3 is TGTGCCAGCAGTTTAAAGGCTGGGGGCCATCTTCAGCATTTT.